These T cell receptor beta chains were read from a single sample in a study of identical twins. MiXCR, run by TCRdb on the 5' RACE reads, gives a single entry per CDR3 protein. The table includes 350,000 to 600,000 distinct CDR3 sequences, around 14% detected once. The sample also formed part of further work on yellow fever vaccine responses in identical twins.

The sequenced material came from CD4+ T cells sorted from blood. The receptors shown here come from a woman aged 18-35 years in good health. Each CDR3 is given with its conserved first and last residue.

TRBV21-1 CASTRDRAYNEQFF
TRBV7-2 CASSPLIRQYTEAFF
TRBV4-2 CASSQDWRQGAHEQYF
TRBV21-1 CASSTWDSTDTQYF
TRBV5-6 CASSLSPLNTGELFF
TRBV6-5 CASSYGRTGVYEQYF
TRBV7-3 CASSKGKSTDTQYF
TRBV25-1 CASRGAGTFYEQYF
TRBV2 CASSGGTGATYEQYF
TRBV2 CASNVQGATYEQYF
TRBV3-1 CASSRIAGVGNEQFF
TRBV7-2 CASSSRARSYNEQFF
TRBV5-5 CASSPLMGFQETQYF